This T cell receptor (beta chain) originates from a study of CD8 T cells in ankylosing spondylitis. The CDR3 totals 17 residues. Germline-derived CDR1 and CDR2 are MDHEN and SYDVKM. V lost 3 bases to trimming and J lost 3 bases; unmatched junction nucleotides: 5. This clonotype was observed a few times. Using its own MiXCR run on the 5' RACE reads, TCRdb lists one record per CDR3 protein. The table lists under 130,000 distinct CDR3 sequences, nearly 25% of them singletons, with around an eighth in the top ten. The specimen sequenced was synovial fluid, either unsorted or a sorted T cell fraction (not recorded which). The receptor was isolated from a male donor with ankylosing spondylitis. The chain has TRBV28 and TRBJ2-5, with TRBD2 matching 15 bases. The CDR3 loop reads CASSLWTSGRGEETQYF. CDR3 sequence (DNA): TGTGCCAGCAGTTTGTGGACTAGCGGGAGGGGCGAAGAGACCCAGTACTTC.